The 15 T cell receptor beta chains listed next were all sequenced from one sample in a study of T-cell reconstitution after alpha-beta-depleted transplantation in children. Preparing the TCRbeta library involved the use of unique molecular identifiers. One entry per CDR3 protein results from TCRdb running MiXCR on the PCR reads. The table records 450,000 to 700,000 distinct CDR3 sequences, over 20% of them present only once. The source material was PBMCs, sampled before TCRalphabeta/CD19-depleted stem cell transplant. These receptors came from a boy in the first two years of life with Wiskott-Aldrich syndrome, due to receive a stem cell transplant.

This rearrangement joins TRBV5-1 to TRBJ2-7; maybe TRBD1 (6 bases). Trimming removed 1 base at V and 2 bases at J, with 13 bases between. The CDR3 contains 15 residues. The germline V gene has CDR1 SGHRS and CDR2 YFSETQ. The CDR3 reads CASSLSQTGAYEQYF. Here the CDR3 DNA reads TGCGCCAGCAGCTTGTCCCAGACAGGTGCCTACGAGCAGTACTTC.

CDR3 nucleotides: TGTGCCAGCGGACAGTCGGTCGGGGTCAAAAACATTCAGTACTTC. Translated, it gives CASGQSVGVKNIQYF. The V and J genes are TRBV3-1 and TRBJ2-4; possibly TRBD1 for D (6 bases). The CDR3 consists of 15 residues. Per the germline V gene, CDR1 is LGHDT and CDR2 is YNNKEL (reference sequence). With 8 bases removed from V and 3 bases from J, the gap between germline ends came to 17 bases. The full variable domain, rest sourced from reference TRBV3-1 and TRBJ2-4, is DTAVSQTPKYLVTQMGNDKSIKCEQNLGHDTMYWYKQDSKKFLKIMFSYNNKELIINETVPNRFSPKSPDKAHLNLHINSLELGDSAVYFCASGQSVGVKNIQYFGAGTRLSVL.

This clonotype was detected only a few times. The chain has TRBV25-1 and TRBJ2-1; D assignment may be TRBD1 or TRBD2 (5 bases each). In germline, CDR1 is MGHDK, CDR2 SYGVNS. The CDR3 has 15 residues. The V end lost 1 base, the J end lost 8 bases, and 15 bases lay between the germline ends. For the CDR3, the DNA is TGTGCCAGCAGTGAATGGGGTGGGGGAGTGGATGAGCAGTTCTTC. Residues: CASSEWGGGVDEQFF.

The chain has TRBV7-9 and TRBJ1-5; TRBD1 might be the D (6 bases). Trimming pared 3 bases from V and 3 bases from J, leaving 9 bases between. The CDR3 is 14 amino acids. Germline lookup yields CDR1 SEHNR and CDR2 FQNEAQ (reference sequence). CDR3 protein: CASSLAGHNQPQHF. The CDR3 DNA follows: TGTGCCAGCAGCTTGGCGGGACACAATCAGCCCCAGCATTTT.

The rearrangement links TRBV3-1 to TRBJ2-7; no reliable D call. Trimming stripped 5 bases from V and 6 bases from J, with 11 bases between. The CDR3 runs 12 residues. In germline, CDR1 is LGHDT, CDR2 YNNKEL (reference sequence). The CDR3 DNA sequence: TGTGCCAGCAGCAGGGAAACGGGCGAGCAGTACTTC. This gives the protein CASSRETGEQYF.

In this sample, this clonotype turned up a few times. The gene calls are TRBV5-1 and TRBJ2-7; possible D gene TRBD1, 5 bases. CDR1 is SGHRS and CDR2 is YFSETQ in the germline V gene. V dropped 0 bases and J dropped 3 bases, with 10 bases sitting between them. There are 14 residues in the CDR3. CDR3 sequence (DNA): TGCGCCAGCAGCTTGGAACAGGCGTACTACGAGCAGTACTTC. As protein: CASSLEQAYYEQYF.

This clonotype was seen a few times. The CDR3 coding sequence is TGTGCCAGCAGTGAGCCTAACCCCCCCTACGAGCAGTACTTC. This codes for CASSEPNPPYEQYF. The rearrangement joins TRBV6-1 to TRBJ2-7, with no clear D. Per the germline V gene, CDR1 is MNHNS and CDR2 is SASEGT. The length of the CDR3 is 14 residues. V shed 3 bases and J shed 2 bases, with 11 bases lying between them.

The chain recombines TRBV13 with TRBJ2-3; D is unresolved. Trimming shortened V by 5 bases and J by 4 bases, and 13 bases separated the two germline ends. The CDR3 contains 14 residues. Germline V gene sequence: CDR1 PRHDT, CDR2 FYEKMQ (reference sequence). CDR3: CASSDRRFPDTQYF. CDR3 DNA sequence: TGTGCCAGCAGCGATCGTCGGTTCCCAGATACGCAGTATTTT. The variable domain in full, with the rest retrieved from reference TRBV13 and TRBJ2-3, is AAGVIQSPRHLIKEKRETATLKCYPIPRHDTVYWYQQGPGQDPQFLISFYEKMQSDKGSIPDRFSAQQFSDYHSELNMSSLELGDSALYFCASSDRRFPDTQYFGPGTRLTVL.

The CDR3 DNA follows: TGTGCCACCAGTGATACGAATGGGGAGACCCAGTACTTC. This gives the protein CATSDTNGETQYF. The chain uses TRBV24-1 and TRBJ2-5; D is unclear. The germline CDR1 and CDR2 sequences are KGHDR and SFDVKD. Trimming took 3 bases from V and 5 from J, leaving 9 bases between them. The CDR3 is 13 residues long.

This clonotype was detected a few times. The V call is TRBV5-6, the J call TRBJ2-1; 9 nucleotides line up with TRBD2. The CDR3 totals 17 residues. The germline V gene encodes CDR1 SGHDT and CDR2 YYEEEE. The junction had 12 bases not matched to a gene; V was cut back by 3 bases and J by 5 bases. The DNA for the CDR3 is TGTGCCAGCAGCTCGGCCAGGGCGGGAGGGAGAAACAATGAGCAGTTCTTC. Encoded protein: CASSSARAGGRNNEQFF.

This clonotype was counted between two and nine times. This rearrangement joins TRBV6-6 to TRBJ1-5; D unresolved. The germline gives CDR1 MNHNY, CDR2 SVGAGI (reference sequence). The CDR3 consists of 13 residues. V was cut by 5 bases and J by 6 bases, with 11 bases left in between. The CDR3: CASSLKVGQPQHF. CDR3 coding DNA: TGTGCCAGCAGTCTCAAGGTGGGTCAGCCCCAGCATTTT.

V usage is TRBV3-1 and J usage is TRBJ1-4; perhaps TRBD1 as D (5 bases). Germline CDR1 LGHDT, CDR2 YNNKEL (reference sequence). CDR3 length: 15 amino acids. V gave up 5 bases and J gave up 2 bases, with 12 bases separating them. DNA for the CDR3: TGTGCCAGCAGCAGAGAGACAGTTACTAATGAAAAACTGTTTTTT. This translates into CASSRETVTNEKLFF.

This clonotype was seen a handful of times. The chain is built from TRBV5-1 and TRBJ2-2; a weak D match, TRBD2 (6 bases). From germline, CDR1 is SGHRS and CDR2 YFSETQ. The CDR3 spans 14 residues. Between the trimmed V and J ends, which lost 4 bases and 0 bases, there was a span of 7 bases. The DNA for the CDR3 is TGCGCCAGCAGCGGAGGGGCGAACACCGGGGAGCTGTTTTTT. Encoded protein: CASSGGANTGELFF. Looking up the rest from reference TRBV5-1 and TRBJ2-2 gives the full variable domain: KAGVTQTPRYLIKTRGQQVTLSCSPISGHRSVSWYQQTPGQGLQFLFEYFSETQRNKGNFPGRFSGRQFSNSRSEMNVSTLELGDSALYLCASSGGANTGELFFGEGSRLTVL.

The chain has TRBV28 and TRBJ2-1; D not certain. Germline V gives CDR1 MDHEN, CDR2 SYDVKM. The germline V and J ends were trimmed by 6 bases and 6 bases, with 9 bases remaining between them. This CDR3 region has 12 residues. CDR3 protein: CASRFLGNEQFF. The CDR3, as DNA: TGTGCCAGCAGGTTTCTAGGCAATGAGCAGTTCTTC. Filled out from reference TRBV28 and TRBJ2-1, the complete variable domain reads DVKVTQSSRYLVKRTGEKVFLECVQDMDHENMFWYRQDPGLGLRLIYFSYDVKMKEKGDIPEGYSVSREKKERFSLILESASTNQTSMYLCASRFLGNEQFFGPGTRLTVL.

This clonotype appeared a few times. The J gene is TRBJ2-5, the V gene TRBV10-3, with 10 bases aligning to TRBD2. The germline V gene has CDR1 ENHRY and CDR2 SYGVKD. This CDR3 region has 14 residues. The V gene end was trimmed by 6 bases and the J gene end by 2 bases; junction bases not matched to a gene: 3. The CDR3 nucleotides are TGTGCCATCAGGGGGACTAGCGAACAAGAGACCCAGTACTTC. Its translation: CAIRGTSEQETQYF.